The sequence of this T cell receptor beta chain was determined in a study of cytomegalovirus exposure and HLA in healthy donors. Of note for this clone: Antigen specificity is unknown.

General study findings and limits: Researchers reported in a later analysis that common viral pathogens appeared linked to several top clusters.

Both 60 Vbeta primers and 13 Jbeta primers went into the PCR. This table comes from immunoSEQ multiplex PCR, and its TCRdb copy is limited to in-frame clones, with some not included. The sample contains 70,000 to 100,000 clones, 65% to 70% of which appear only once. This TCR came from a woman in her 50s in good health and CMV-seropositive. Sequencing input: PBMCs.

The CDR3 here is CASSLTDYPKKDGYTF. CDR3 sequence (DNA): TGTGCCAGCAGCTTAACTGACTATCCCAAGAAGGATGGCTACACCTTC. The chain combines TRBV7-3 with TRBJ1-2; the D is unclear. The V end lost 0 bases, the J end lost 6 bases, and 17 bases lay between the germline ends. This CDR3 spans 16 amino acids. Germline V gives CDR1 SGHTA, CDR2 FQGTGA.